The 32 T cell receptor beta chains listed next were all sequenced from one sample in a study of early T cells in non-severe SARS-CoV-2 infection (dated by TCRdb to the early 2020s). The library was made by 5' RACE. This sample was sequenced with a NextSeq 500. Using fastp at Q25 and MiXCR, TCRdb reprocessed the public reads and kept productive beta chains. Each entry merges the rows of one CDR3 protein and shows their most common DNA and genes. Recorded for this sample are approximately 90,000 distinct CDR3 sequences; 8% to 13% of them occurred a single time. The top ten hold roughly 5% of the sample. The sequencing here drew on whole blood, taken at baseline. Receptors originate from an adult who was a healthcare worker with PCR-confirmed SARS-CoV-2 infection or an uninfected control (not recorded which).

V gene TRBV6-5 combines with J gene TRBJ1-6; perhaps TRBD1 as D (5 bases). The CDR3 is 16 amino acids. Germline loops: CDR1 MNHEY, CDR2 SVGAGI. Deletions cut 0 bases from V and 5 bases from J, with 11 bases between. The CDR3 loop reads CASSYSITGNNSPLHF. CDR3 coding DNA: TGTGCCAGCAGTTACTCGATCACAGGCAATAATTCACCCCTCCACTTT.

This clonotype was found many times. This rearrangement joins TRBV9 to TRBJ2-7; 7 bases line up with TRBD2. The V gene end was trimmed by 5 bases and the J gene end by 0 bases; junction bases not matched to a gene: 2. The CDR3 consists of 13 residues. Germline lookup yields CDR1 SGDLS and CDR2 YYNGEE. DNA for the CDR3: TGTGCCAGCAGTGGGACTAACTCCTACGAGCAGTACTTC. Protein sequence: CASSGTNSYEQYF.

This sequence joins TRBV19 and TRBJ2-3, with D possibly being TRBD2 (6 bases). The V gene's germline CDR1 is LNHDA and CDR2 SQIVND (reference sequence). V was clipped by 7 bases and J by 2 bases, with 16 bases between them. This CDR3 region has 15 residues. CDR3 nucleotides: TGTGCCAGTAACGAGAGGGGACTGATCACAGATACGCAGTATTTT. It specifies CASNERGLITDTQYF. The full variable domain, with the rest looked up from reference TRBV19 and TRBJ2-3, is DGGITQSPKYLFRKEGQNVTLSCEQNLNHDAMYWYRQDPGQGLRLIYYSQIVNDFQKGDIAEGYSVSREKKESFPLTVTSAQKNPTAFYLCASNERGLITDTQYFGPGTRLTVL.

This clonotype was counted ten times or more. V and J are TRBV20-1 and TRBJ2-7, with D possibly matching TRBD2 (6 bases). The CDR3 covers 13 residues. Germline V gives CDR1 DFQATT, CDR2 SNEGSKA (reference sequence). V dropped 6 bases and J dropped 5 bases, with 17 bases sitting between them. The CDR3 nucleotides are TGCAGTGCACTAATCGGCGGGGAAAACGAGCAGTACTTC. It encodes CSALIGGENEQYF.

This chain connects TRBV5-5 to TRBJ2-7; D not resolved. The CDR3 length is 12 residues. The germline V gene has CDR1 SGHKS and CDR2 YYEKEE (reference sequence). V was trimmed by 1 base and J by 2 bases, leaving 4 bases between them. The CDR3 here is CASSLSAYEQYF. The CDR3 nucleotides are TGTGCCAGCAGCTTGTCAGCCTACGAGCAGTACTTC.

This clonotype was observed a handful of times. The CDR3: CASSLLGQPQHF. CDR3 DNA sequence: TGTGCCAGCAGTCTGTTGGGGCAGCCCCAGCATTTT. J is TRBJ1-5 and V is TRBV12-3 or TRBV12-4; no firm D call. V was pared by 5 bases and J by 7 bases, with 9 bases between. This CDR3 spans 12 amino acids.

The V and J genes are TRBV5-4 and TRBJ2-5; 7 nucleotides agree with TRBD1. CDR3 length equals 14 residues. Germline lookup yields CDR1 SGHNT and CDR2 YYREEE (reference sequence). Trimming cost V 2 bases and J 0 bases; bases outside gene matches: 1. The CDR3 nucleotides are TGTGCCAGCAGCTTAACAGGGGACCAAGAGACCCAGTACTTC. This translates into CASSLTGDQETQYF. Looking up the rest from reference TRBV5-4 and TRBJ2-5 gives the full variable domain: ETGVTQSPTHLIKTRGQQVTLRCSSQSGHNTVSWYQQALGQGPQFIFQYYREEENGRGNFPPRFSGLQFPNYSSELNVNALELDDSALYLCASSLTGDQETQYFGPGTRLLVL.

This clonotype was seen a handful of times. This chain connects TRBV30 to TRBJ1-2; 7 nucleotides match TRBD1. The junction had 12 bases not matched to a gene; V was cut back by 7 bases and J by 4 bases. The CDR3 is made up of 14 amino acids. Germline CDR1 and CDR2: GTSNPN and SVGIG (reference sequence). The DNA for the CDR3 is TGTGCCTCCGGGGGTGGGACAGCTCTCTATGGCTACACCTTC. Amino acids: CASGGGTALYGYTF. Filled out from reference TRBV30 and TRBJ1-2, the complete variable domain reads SQTIHQWPATLVQPVGSPLSLECTVEGTSNPNLYWYRQAAGRGLQLLFYSVGIGQISSEVPQNLSASRPQDRQFILSSKKLLLSDSGFYLCASGGGTALYGYTFGSGTRLTVV.

The chain recombines TRBV15 with TRBJ2-1; D possibly corresponds to TRBD1 (6 bases). Germline CDR1 LNHNV, CDR2 YYDKDF (reference sequence). There are 18 residues in the CDR3. V was shortened by 5 bases and J by 0 bases, with 20 bases between the two germline ends. CDR3 sequence: CATSPGRGRRSSYNEQFF. As DNA, the CDR3 is TGTGCCACCAGCCCAGGCAGGGGCCGTCGGAGCTCCTACAATGAGCAGTTCTTC.

The gene calls are TRBV5-4 and TRBJ2-5; D might be TRBD1 (5 bases). Trimming removed 0 bases from V and 1 base from J, with 13 bases in between. Germline-derived CDR1 and CDR2 are SGHNT and YYREEE (reference sequence). The CDR3 length is 16 residues. CDR3 nucleotide sequence: TGTGCCAGCAGCTTGGGTGTGGGGCCAGCCCAAGAGACCCAGTACTTC. Protein product: CASSLGVGPAQETQYF.

This clonotype was detected ten times or more. The V and J genes are TRBV6-6 and TRBJ2-1; the D is unclear. The V gene's germline CDR1 is MNHNY and CDR2 SVGAGI (reference sequence). V was pared by 6 bases and J by 6 bases, with 9 bases between. This CDR3 is built from 12 residues. CDR3: CASREMINEQFF. CDR3 DNA sequence: TGTGCCAGCAGGGAAATGATCAATGAGCAGTTCTTC.

This clonotype was counted a few times. The chain is built from TRBV12-3 or TRBV12-4 and TRBJ1-2, with 8 bases aligning to TRBD1. This CDR3 is built from 11 residues. The V segment lost 6 bases and the J segment 7 bases; nucleotides outside the gene matches: 1. CDR3 protein: CASSTGGGYTF. The DNA of the CDR3 is TGTGCCAGCAGCACAGGGGGTGGCTACACCTTC.

There are many counts of this clonotype. The J gene is TRBJ2-3, the V gene TRBV20-1; 10 nucleotides align to TRBD2. The germline CDR1 and CDR2 sequences are DFQATT and SNEGSKA (reference sequence). Unmatched junction bases numbered 8, after V lost 5 bases and J lost 0 bases. CDR3 length: 16 residues. The CDR3 loop is CSASRWTSGSTDTQYF. CDR3 nucleotides: TGCAGTGCTTCTCGCTGGACTAGCGGTAGCACAGATACGCAGTATTTT.

This clonotype was picked up a small number of times. This chain uses TRBV9 with TRBJ2-3, with a tentative D call TRBD1 (5 bases). The germline V gene has CDR1 SGDLS and CDR2 YYNGEE. The CDR3 extends over 15 amino acids. Trimming left V 2 bases short and J 3 bases short, with 13 bases between. CDR3 region: CASSVSGIGTDTQYF. CDR3 DNA sequence: TGTGCCAGCAGCGTTTCAGGGATAGGGACAGATACGCAGTATTTT. The full variable domain, with the rest looked up from reference TRBV9 and TRBJ2-3, is DSGVTQTPKHLITATGQRVTLRCSPRSGDLSVYWYQQSLDQGLQFLIQYYNGEERAKGNILERFSAQQFPDLHSELNLSSLELGDSALYFCASSVSGIGTDTQYFGPGTRLTVL.

The chain uses TRBV10-2 and TRBJ2-7; 7 bases line up with TRBD1. This CDR3 has 16 residues. The ends lost 6 bases at V and 5 bases at J; junction bases unmatched: 16. The germline gives CDR1 WSHSY, CDR2 SAAADI. The CDR3 DNA sequence: TGCGCCAGCAGGCCTTTACAGGGGCCCCTAGGGAACGAGCAGTACTTC. Encoded protein: CASRPLQGPLGNEQYF.

For the CDR3, the DNA is TGTGCCAGCAGCCGCCTACCGCAGGGGAGCACAGATACGCAGTATTTT. Translated: CASSRLPQGSTDTQYF. V and J are TRBV7-3 and TRBJ2-3; D is perhaps TRBD1 (6 bases). Germline CDR1 SGHTA, CDR2 FQGTGA. V was trimmed by 5 bases and J by 0 bases, leaving 15 bases between them. The CDR3 is made up of 16 amino acids.

The chain uses TRBV27 and TRBJ2-1; a weak D match, TRBD2 (7 bases). Looked up from germline, CDR1 is MNHEY and CDR2 is SMNVEV (reference sequence). This CDR3 is built from 12 residues. The ends were cut back, 6 bases at V and 5 bases at J, with 8 bases in the middle. In DNA, the CDR3 is TGTGCCAGCAGGCGGGGGCACAATGAGCAGTTCTTC. This gives the protein CASRRGHNEQFF.

Many counts were recorded for this clonotype. The chain couples TRBV29-1 to TRBJ2-6, with no clear D. Germline-derived CDR1 and CDR2 are SQVTM and ANQGSEA. The CDR3 is 13 amino acids. V lost 4 bases, J lost 0 bases, and 4 bases lay in between. CDR3 residues: CSVGVSGANVLTF. The CDR3 nucleotides read TGCAGCGTTGGTGTCTCTGGGGCCAACGTCCTGACTTTC.

This sequence joins TRBV7-8 and TRBJ2-5; D gene unclear. V was clipped by 2 bases and J by 6 bases, with 16 bases between them. This CDR3 comprises 15 residues. Germline assignment: CDR1 SGHVS and CDR2 FQNEAQ. CDR3: CASSLQSLGSKTQYF. The CDR3 DNA sequence: TGTGCCAGCAGCTTACAATCCCTGGGCAGCAAGACCCAGTACTTC.

This clonotype was seen repeatedly, ten times or more. The rearrangement joins TRBV11-2 to TRBJ1-2, with no clear D. This CDR3 is built from 13 residues. V shed 4 bases and J shed 4 bases, with 10 bases lying between them. Per germline, CDR1 SGHAT and CDR2 FQNNGV. Here the CDR3 DNA reads TGTGCCAGCAGCTATACAGTACTCTATGGCTACACCTTC. Protein sequence: CASSYTVLYGYTF.

This clonotype has more than one count but fewer than ten. This sequence joins TRBV10-3 and TRBJ2-3, with 13 bases fitting TRBD2. The V segment lost 3 bases and the J segment 3 bases; nucleotides outside the gene matches: 9. Germline CDR1 reads ENHRY; CDR2 reads SYGVKD. This CDR3 comprises 18 residues. The CDR3 spells CAISDRTSGSLGTDTQYF. The DNA of the CDR3 is TGTGCCATCAGTGATAGGACTAGCGGGAGCTTGGGGACAGATACGCAGTATTTT.

This clonotype was recorded a few times. The chain joins TRBV20-1 to TRBJ2-5, with D unclear. This CDR3 has 15 amino acids. From germline, CDR1 is DFQATT and CDR2 SNEGSKA (reference sequence). Trimming left V 1 base short and J 9 bases short, with 21 bases between. In DNA form, the CDR3 reads TGCAGTGCTAGAGTCCTCGGCAGACCCTCCGGGTCCCAGTACTTC. Encoded protein: CSARVLGRPSGSQYF.

This chain joins TRBV20-1 and TRBJ2-5; TRBD2 matches 9 bases. The CDR3 has 13 amino acids. J lost 5 bases, V lost 5 bases, and 6 bases had no gene match. Germline V gives CDR1 DFQATT, CDR2 SNEGSKA (reference sequence). Written as DNA, the CDR3 is TGCAGTGCTGATAGCGGGAGCTCGGAGACCCAGTACTTC. Translating it yields CSADSGSSETQYF.

This clonotype was counted many times. The chain recombines TRBV20-1 with TRBJ2-1; TRBD2 might be the D (6 bases). The CDR3 runs to 14 residues. V lost 4 bases to trimming and J lost 12 bases, with 22 bases between them. Germline V CDR1 and CDR2: DFQATT, SNEGSKA (reference sequence). This chain's CDR3 is CSAKRDSQHGGQFF. CDR3 DNA sequence: TGCAGTGCTAAAAGGGACTCTCAACACGGGGGGCAGTTCTTC.

This clonotype was found a few times. The V gene is TRBV20-1, the J gene TRBJ1-1; the match to TRBD1 covers 7 bases. Trimming cost V 6 bases and J 5 bases; bases outside gene matches: 12. The CDR3 contains 14 residues. Germline assignment: CDR1 DFQATT and CDR2 SNEGSKA (reference sequence). CDR3 sequence reads: CSAATAGGGTEAFF. The CDR3 nucleotides read TGCAGTGCCGCCACCGCAGGGGGAGGGACTGAAGCTTTCTTT.

The chain carries TRBV28 and TRBJ1-2; 7 bases agree with TRBD1. V lost 6 bases and J lost 4; bases outside the gene matches: 17. Germline V gives CDR1 MDHEN, CDR2 SYDVKM. The CDR3 consists of 17 residues. The CDR3 DNA reads as TGTGCCAGCAGAGCTCACGCCCGAGGGACAGCAATCTATGGCTACACCTTC. This gives the protein CASRAHARGTAIYGYTF.

The chain uses TRBV14 and TRBJ1-1, with a possible D match to TRBD1 (6 bases). This CDR3 region has 16 residues. Looked up from germline, CDR1 is SGHDN and CDR2 is FVKESK. The ends were cut back, 0 bases at V and 2 bases at J, with 13 bases in the middle. The CDR3 spells CASSQDIGGLNTEAFF. Here the CDR3 DNA reads TGTGCCAGCAGCCAAGATATCGGGGGGCTAAACACTGAAGCTTTCTTT.

This clonotype occurred a few times. The chain couples TRBV24-1 to TRBJ2-7; 11 nucleotides match TRBD1. Per the germline V gene, CDR1 is KGHDR and CDR2 is SFDVKD. J was trimmed by 3 bases and V by 7 bases; bases with no gene match: 13. This CDR3 has 17 residues. CDR3 amino acids: CATRAPWTGGIFYEQYF. In nucleotides, the CDR3 is TGTGCCACCAGGGCTCCATGGACAGGGGGCATCTTCTACGAGCAGTACTTC.

In its sample, this clonotype was seen many times. The V call is TRBV7-2, the J call TRBJ2-5, with TRBD1 matching over 7 bases. This CDR3 is built from 15 residues. Germline V gives CDR1 SGHTA, CDR2 FQGNSA. The junction had 7 bases not matched to a gene; V was cut back by 5 bases and J by 1 base. The CDR3 DNA reads as TGTGCCAGCAGCCCGCAGACAGGGATCCAAGAGACCCAGTACTTC. The encoded protein is CASSPQTGIQETQYF.

In its sample, this clonotype was seen a few times. The chain employs TRBV2 and TRBJ2-7; tentative D call: TRBD2 (5 bases). V lost 4 bases to trimming and J lost 0 bases, with 10 bases between them. Germline values: CDR1 SNHLY, CDR2 FYNNEI. There are 14 residues in the CDR3. The DNA of the CDR3 is TGTGCCAGCAGTGGAGGGATCAGCTCCTACGAGCAGTACTTC. It translates to CASSGGISSYEQYF. The full variable domain, completed using reference TRBV2 and TRBJ2-7, is EPEVTQTPSHQVTQMGQEVILRCVPISNHLYFYWYRQILGQKVEFLVSFYNNEISEKSEIFDDQFSVERPDGSNFTLKIRSTKLEDSAMYFCASSGGISSYEQYFGPGTRLTVT.

DNA for the CDR3: TGTGCCAGCAGCTTAGAGGGGGAAGCTTTCTTT. Encoded protein: CASSLEGEAFF. V gene TRBV7-9 combines with J gene TRBJ1-1, with D maybe TRBD1 (5 bases). This CDR3 region has 11 residues. V was shortened by 1 base and J by 8 bases, with 5 bases between the two germline ends. Germline V gene sequence: CDR1 SEHNR, CDR2 FQNEAQ (reference sequence). Combining the CDR3 with reference TRBV7-9 and TRBJ1-1 gives the whole variable domain DTGVSQNPRHKITKRGQNVTFRCDPISEHNRLYWYRQTLGQGPEFLTYFQNEAQLEKSRLLSDRFSAERPKGSFSTLEIQRTEQGDSAMYLCASSLEGEAFFGQGTRLTVV.

This clonotype was seen a handful of times. For the CDR3, the DNA is TGCAGCGTTTCCCCTAGCGGGAGTTACGAGCAGTACTTC. Amino acid sequence: CSVSPSGSYEQYF. This chain connects TRBV29-1 to TRBJ2-7, with TRBD2 identical over 10 bases. Germline V gene data show CDR1 as SQVTM and CDR2 as ANQGSEA. This CDR3 is 13 amino acids long. The J segment lost 4 bases and the V segment lost 5 bases, leaving 5 bases of the junction unmatched.